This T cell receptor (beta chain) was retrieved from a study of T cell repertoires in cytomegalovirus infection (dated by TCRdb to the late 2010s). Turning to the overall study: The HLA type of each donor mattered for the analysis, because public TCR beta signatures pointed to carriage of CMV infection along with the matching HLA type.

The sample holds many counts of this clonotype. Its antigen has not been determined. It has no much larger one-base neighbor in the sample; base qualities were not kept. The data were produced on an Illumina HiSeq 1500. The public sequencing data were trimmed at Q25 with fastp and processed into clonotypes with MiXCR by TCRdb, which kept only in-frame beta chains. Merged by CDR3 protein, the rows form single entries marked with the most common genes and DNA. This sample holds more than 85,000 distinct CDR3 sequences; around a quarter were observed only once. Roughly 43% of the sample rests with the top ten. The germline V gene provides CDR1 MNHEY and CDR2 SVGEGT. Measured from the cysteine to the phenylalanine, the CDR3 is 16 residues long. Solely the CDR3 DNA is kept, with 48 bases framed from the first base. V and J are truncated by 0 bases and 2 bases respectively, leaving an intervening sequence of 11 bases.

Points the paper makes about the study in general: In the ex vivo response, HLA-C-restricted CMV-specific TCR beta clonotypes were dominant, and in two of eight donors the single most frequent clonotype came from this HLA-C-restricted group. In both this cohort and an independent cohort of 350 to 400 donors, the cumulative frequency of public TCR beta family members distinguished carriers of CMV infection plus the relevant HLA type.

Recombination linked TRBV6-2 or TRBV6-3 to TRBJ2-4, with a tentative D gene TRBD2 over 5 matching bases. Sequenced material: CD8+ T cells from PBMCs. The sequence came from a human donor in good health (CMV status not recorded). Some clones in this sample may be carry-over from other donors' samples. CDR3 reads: CASSYSTGLTKNIQYF. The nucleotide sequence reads TGTGCCAGCAGTTACTCGACGGGGTTGACCAAAAACATTCAGTACTTC.